Below, 10 T cell receptor beta chains from the same sample are listed, as sequenced in a study of response to subunit inactivated influenza vaccine. One entry per CDR3 protein, called by TCRdb with MiXCR from the RT-PCR reads. Found here are about 650,000 distinct CDR3 sequences, 12% to 15% of them singletons; the top ten hold less than 8.5%. The material sequenced was PBMCs from blood, taken 14 to 15 days before vaccination. The receptors come from a man aged 45 to 65 who received an inactivated influenza vaccine.

The table lists this clonotype with many counts. The chain has TRBV20-1 and TRBJ1-5; 7 positions match TRBD1. CDR1 and CDR2 from the germline V gene are DFQATT and SNEGSKA (reference sequence). V trimming: 2 bases; J trimming: 7 bases; junction bases outside the gene matches: 8. The CDR3 length is 14 residues. The CDR3 DNA reads as TGCAGTGCTAGACCCCGGGACAGTTGGCAGCCCCAGCATTTT. It encodes CSARPRDSWQPQHF.

The rearrangement links TRBV10-3 to TRBJ2-7; D possibly corresponds to TRBD1 (5 bases). Germline V gene sequence: CDR1 ENHRY, CDR2 SYGVKD. V dropped 6 bases and J dropped 0 bases, with 9 bases sitting between them. The CDR3 sequence is 13 residues long. Here the CDR3 reads CAIRGVHSYEQYF. The DNA for the CDR3 is TGTGCCATCAGAGGGGTACACTCCTACGAGCAGTACTTC.

This clonotype was detected ten times or more. The chain joins TRBV6-5 to TRBJ2-5; no definite D call. The germline V gene has CDR1 MNHEY and CDR2 SVGAGI. The CDR3 contains 14 residues. The ends were cut back, 0 bases at V and 5 bases at J, with 10 bases in the middle. In nucleotides, the CDR3 is TGTGCCAGCAGTTACTCGTTTGGGTGGGAGACCCAGTACTTC. This sequence encodes CASSYSFGWETQYF.

This clonotype was detected only a few times. The J gene is TRBJ2-3, the V gene TRBV24-1; D not resolved. The CDR3 contains 13 residues. V was clipped by 10 bases and J by 6 bases, with 16 bases between them. CDR1 KGHDR and CDR2 SFDVKD come from the germline V gene. The CDR3, as DNA: TGTGCCACTTCCCACAGACTGTTGGATACGCAGTATTTT. It translates to CATSHRLLDTQYF.

The chain recombines TRBV27 with TRBJ2-1; TRBD2 aligns across 8 bases. J lost 8 bases, V lost 5 bases, and 11 bases had no gene match. This CDR3 spans 15 amino acids. Per the germline V gene, CDR1 is MNHEY and CDR2 is SMNVEV (reference sequence). CDR3 nucleotide sequence: TGTGCCAGCAGTCCTATAGCGGGATCTATCTATGAGCAGTTCTTC. Protein product: CASSPIAGSIYEQFF.

The chain joins TRBV12-3 or TRBV12-4 to TRBJ2-5; D is perhaps TRBD1 or TRBD2 (5 bases each). The length of the CDR3 is 15 residues. V lost 4 bases and J lost 4, with 16 bases in between. Here the CDR3 reads CASSSSGAIRETQYF. CDR3 DNA sequence: TGTGCCAGCAGTTCCTCCGGGGCCATAAGAGAGACCCAGTACTTC.

In its sample, this clonotype was seen a few times. This sequence joins TRBV25-1 and TRBJ2-1, with a weak D call TRBD2 (7 bases). Trimming cost V 1 base and J 5 bases, with 12 bases left between them. The length of the CDR3 is 15 residues. The germline gives CDR1 MGHDK, CDR2 SYGVNS. The CDR3 DNA reads as TGTGCCAGCAGTGAATGGGCGGGGGCCCACAATGAGCAGTTCTTC. Protein: CASSEWAGAHNEQFF.

The V gene is TRBV3-1, the J gene TRBJ2-1; no clear D gene. This CDR3 is 15 amino acids long. The V end lost 0 bases, the J end lost 0 bases, and 6 bases lay between the germline ends. Germline lookup yields CDR1 LGHDT and CDR2 YNNKEL (reference sequence). The CDR3 DNA sequence: TGTGCCAGCAGCCAAGACCCTGGCTCCTACAATGAGCAGTTCTTC. Protein sequence: CASSQDPGSYNEQFF.

Ten or more counts support this clonotype. V is TRBV20-1 and J is TRBJ2-7; a possible D gene is TRBD1 (5 bases). CDR3 size: 11 residues. Germline loops: CDR1 DFQATT, CDR2 SNEGSKA (reference sequence). Trimming stripped 5 bases from V and 3 bases from J, with 8 bases between. CDR3 nucleotide sequence: TGCAGTGCTGTGCAGGGCTACGAGCAGTACTTC. Protein product: CSAVQGYEQYF.

This clonotype was detected only a few times. The chain couples TRBV6-2 or TRBV6-3 to TRBJ1-1, with D unresolved. CDR3 size: 15 residues. CDR1 is MNHEY and CDR2 is SVGEGT in the germline V gene. Trimming removed 5 bases at V and 0 bases at J, with 13 bases between. The CDR3 sequence is CASSPDGFMNTEAFF. CDR3 coding DNA: TGTGCCAGCAGTCCGGACGGATTCATGAACACTGAAGCTTTCTTT.